The 27 T cell receptor beta chains presented below share a single source sample, sequenced in a study of shared clonotypes between healthy human individuals. Some clones are missing from TCRdb's copy, which holds only in-frame ones; the method was immunoSEQ multiplex PCR. Of 2 million to 2.5 million clones in the sample, around 95% were seen once. The specimen was naive CD4+ T cells sorted from blood. Subset here: CD45RA+ positively selected. These receptors originate from a man aged 18 to 35 in good health.

This chain links TRBV29-1 with TRBJ1-2, with 7 nucleotides matching TRBD1. The germline gives CDR1 SQVTM, CDR2 ANQGSEA. The CDR3 is 13 amino acids. V shed 3 bases, J shed 6 bases, and the junction held 7 bases outside the gene matches. For the CDR3, the DNA is TGCAGCGTTGAGAACAGGGGAAGGGATGGCTACACCTTC. This encodes CSVENRGRDGYTF.

This chain uses TRBV6-5 with TRBJ2-5; D is perhaps TRBD2 (6 bases). The CDR3 loop spans 14 amino acids. Between the trimmed V and J ends, which lost 11 bases and 6 bases, there was a span of 22 bases. Looked up from germline, CDR1 is MNHEY and CDR2 is SVGAGI. CDR3 amino acids: CASARGSQAKTQYF. The DNA for the CDR3 is TGTGCCTCTGCCCGGGGGAGCCAGGCGAAGACCCAGTACTTC.

The V and J genes are TRBV5-5 and TRBJ1-3; D unclear. Germline-derived CDR1 and CDR2 are SGHKS and YYEKEE (reference sequence). The CDR3 has 13 residues. The V gene lost 6 bases and the J gene lost 1 base, with 8 bases spanning the gap. CDR3 in DNA: TGTGCCAGCACCCTCCCTTCTGGAAACACCATATATTTT. Its protein product is CASTLPSGNTIYF.

With regard to this clone: Other DNA sequences of this sample code for an identical CDR3. The CDR3 DNA is TGTGCCAGCAGTTACAGGGGGGAGCAGTTCTTC. It encodes CASSYRGEQFF. The chain recombines TRBV6-5 with TRBJ2-1; D might be TRBD1 (6 bases). Germline V gene data show CDR1 as MNHEY and CDR2 as SVGAGI. The length of the CDR3 is 11 residues. Trimming pared 2 bases from V and 10 bases from J, leaving 6 bases between.

The rearrangement links TRBV2 to TRBJ1-3, with D maybe TRBD1 (5 bases). This CDR3 is 13 amino acids long. Germline V CDR1 and CDR2: SNHLY, FYNNEI. V lost 11 bases, J lost 0 bases, and 11 bases lay in between. The CDR3 reads CAAGHSSGNTIYF. CDR3 nucleotides: TGTGCCGCAGGGCATTCCTCTGGAAACACCATATATTTT.

This chain connects TRBV25-1 to TRBJ2-1, with D perhaps matching TRBD1 (5 bases). V shed 3 bases and J shed 1 base, with 10 bases lying between them. This CDR3 has 15 residues. Germline V gives CDR1 MGHDK, CDR2 SYGVNS. The CDR3 bases are TGTGCCAGCAGTGAGGGGCAGGCATCCTACAATGAGCAGTTCTTC. Translation gives CASSEGQASYNEQFF.

The genes are TRBV19 and TRBJ1-5; no clear D gene. This CDR3 has 17 residues. Germline CDR1 reads LNHDA; CDR2 reads SQIVND (reference sequence). The V and J ends lost 7 bases and 4 bases respectively, with 23 bases between them. CDR3 bases: TGTGCCAGTACCTATAACCGGGCCCCGTCTGGAAATCAGCCCCAGCATTTT. Protein: CASTYNRAPSGNQPQHF.

The V and J genes are TRBV29-1 and TRBJ1-1; D is unclear. The V end was cut by 6 bases, the J end by 1 base, with 12 bases between. CDR1 and CDR2 (germline): SQVTM, ANQGSEA. The CDR3 covers 13 residues. The CDR3 reads CSVEKAENTEAFF. The CDR3 DNA follows: TGCAGCGTGGAAAAAGCGGAGAACACTGAAGCTTTCTTT.

In its sample, this clone was seen once. The genes are TRBV5-4 and TRBJ2-3; 16 bases align to TRBD2. Trimming cost V 5 bases and J 1 base; bases outside gene matches: 7. The CDR3 contains 18 residues. CDR1 and CDR2 from the germline V gene are SGHNT and YYREEE (reference sequence). The CDR3 loop is CASRPGTSGGAGTDTQYF. The DNA for the CDR3 is TGTGCCAGCAGGCCCGGGACTAGCGGGGGGGCGGGCACAGATACGCAGTATTTT.

The V and J genes are TRBV28 and TRBJ2-6, with a possible D match to TRBD1 (6 bases). Germline values: CDR1 MDHEN, CDR2 SYDVKM. V gave up 8 bases and J gave up 0 bases, with 14 bases separating them. The CDR3 runs 16 residues. CDR3 sequence: CASHPTGTSGANVLTF. As DNA, the CDR3 is TGTGCCAGCCATCCCACAGGGACCTCTGGGGCCAACGTCCTGACTTTC. Full variable domain (remainder filled in from reference TRBV28 and TRBJ2-6): DVKVTQSSRYLVKRTGEKVFLECVQDMDHENMFWYRQDPGLGLRLIYFSYDVKMKEKGDIPEGYSVSREKKERFSLILESASTNQTSMYLCASHPTGTSGANVLTFGAGSRLTVL.

This clone was seen once. V usage is TRBV18 and J usage is TRBJ2-5; 7 nucleotides match TRBD1. V shed 8 bases, J shed 5 bases, and the junction held 8 bases outside the gene matches. The CDR3 is made up of 13 amino acids. Looked up from germline, CDR1 is KGHSH and CDR2 is LQKENI. The CDR3 loop reads CASGGQMRETQYF. In DNA, the CDR3 is TGTGCCAGCGGGGGACAGATGAGGGAGACCCAGTACTTC.

The chain uses TRBV7-8 and TRBJ1-3; no definite D call. V was cut by 1 base and J by 8 bases, with 18 bases left in between. The CDR3 covers 16 residues. Per the germline V gene, CDR1 is SGHVS and CDR2 is FQNEAQ. Written as DNA, the CDR3 is TGTGCCAGCAGCTTAGGGGCACGGGGTTTAACGGACACCATATATTTT. Its protein product is CASSLGARGLTDTIYF.

About this clone itself: Other nucleotide sequences from this sample produce the same CDR3. The chain couples TRBV10-3 to TRBJ1-5; D is possibly TRBD1 (6 bases). The CDR3 has 15 residues. Germline values: CDR1 ENHRY, CDR2 SYGVKD. The V end lost 0 bases, the J end lost 7 bases, and 13 bases lay between the germline ends. The CDR3: CAISESSGVGQPQHF. In DNA, the CDR3 is TGTGCCATCAGTGAGTCGTCAGGGGTAGGGCAGCCCCAGCATTTT.

J is TRBJ2-1 and V is TRBV7-6; D is perhaps TRBD2 (6 bases). Trimming cost V 6 bases and J 4 bases, with 22 bases left between them. This CDR3 has 17 residues. Germline V gives CDR1 SGHVS, CDR2 FNYEAQ. The CDR3 DNA sequence: TGTGCCAGCAGTTCCCCTCTCCCGGGAGCGTCTTACAATGAGCAGTTCTTC. This translates into CASSSPLPGASYNEQFF.

The chain links TRBV20-1 to TRBJ2-3; tentative D call: TRBD1 (6 bases). The CDR3 contains 11 residues. Germline V gene lookup returns CDR1 DFQATT and CDR2 SNEGSKA (reference sequence). The V end lost 5 bases, the J end lost 4 bases, and 7 bases lay between the germline ends. The CDR3 region is CSAGQSDTQYF. The CDR3, as DNA: TGCAGTGCTGGACAGTCAGATACGCAGTATTTT.

This rearrangement joins TRBV9 to TRBJ2-6; no definite D call. This CDR3 comprises 14 residues. The ends were cut back, 4 bases at V and 2 bases at J, with 7 bases in the middle. In germline, CDR1 is SGDLS, CDR2 YYNGEE. The CDR3 protein is CASSQWTGANVLTF. In DNA form, the CDR3 reads TGTGCCAGCAGCCAGTGGACTGGGGCCAACGTCCTGACTTTC.

The genes are TRBV7-2 and TRBJ1-2; possible D gene TRBD1, 6 bases. Germline loops: CDR1 SGHTA, CDR2 FQGNSA. This CDR3 spans 14 amino acids. Trimming pared 1 base from V and 5 bases from J, leaving 11 bases between. The CDR3: CASSLDRVWYGYTF. CDR3 sequence (DNA): TGTGCCAGCAGCTTAGACAGGGTCTGGTATGGCTACACCTTC. The full variable domain, in which reference TRBV7-2 and TRBJ1-2 provide the parts outside the CDR3, is GAGVSQSPSNKVTEKGKDVELRCDPISGHTALYWYRQSLGQGLEFLIYFQGNSAPDKSGLPSDRFSAERTGGSVSTLTIQRTQQEDSAVYLCASSLDRVWYGYTFGSGTRLTVV.

Details on this clone: The same CDR3 arises from other DNA sequences in this sample as well. V and J are TRBV5-1 and TRBJ1-5; 8 bases line up with TRBD1. The V and J ends lost 0 bases and 4 bases, in that order; junction bases with no gene match: 3. Looked up from germline, CDR1 is SGHRS and CDR2 is YFSETQ. The CDR3 extends over 15 amino acids. Written as DNA, the CDR3 is TGCGCCAGCAGCTTGGAGGGACAGGTAAATCAGCCCCAGCATTTT. Residues: CASSLEGQVNQPQHF.

Here the CDR3 DNA reads TGTGCCAGCAGTTCAACAGCGTCAACTAATGAAAAACTGTTTTTT. As protein: CASSSTASTNEKLFF. The V gene is TRBV6-5, the J gene TRBJ1-4; D is unclear. The CDR3 is made up of 15 amino acids. Trimming pared 4 bases from V and 0 bases from J, leaving 9 bases between. CDR1 and CDR2 from the germline V gene are MNHEY and SVGAGI.

The chain uses TRBV11-1 and TRBJ2-5; 10 nucleotides match TRBD2. CDR3 length: 16 residues. Germline V lookup: CDR1 SGHAT, CDR2 FQDESV (reference sequence). V was clipped by 5 bases and J by 2 bases; unmatched bases: 8. The CDR3, as DNA: TGTGCCAGCAGCAACCCGGGACTAGCGTATCAAGAGACCCAGTACTTC. Translation gives CASSNPGLAYQETQYF.

The V call is TRBV30, the J call TRBJ1-2, with D possibly being TRBD1 (6 bases). Between the trimmed V and J ends, which lost 4 bases and 1 base, there was a span of 13 bases. Germline lookup yields CDR1 GTSNPN and CDR2 SVGIG (reference sequence). There are 14 residues in the CDR3. CDR3 coding DNA: TGTGCCTGGAAGTGGACAGCGATTAACTATGGCTACACCTTC. The encoded protein is CAWKWTAINYGYTF.

The V gene is TRBV9, the J gene TRBJ2-1; D is undetermined. Germline V gene data show CDR1 as SGDLS and CDR2 as YYNGEE. Trimming cost V 0 bases and J 1 base, with 8 bases left between them. CDR3 length equals 15 residues. The CDR3 here is CASSVAYGSYNEQFF. The CDR3 bases are TGTGCCAGCAGCGTAGCGTACGGGTCCTACAATGAGCAGTTCTTC. The whole variable domain, filled in from reference TRBV9 and TRBJ2-1, reads DSGVTQTPKHLITATGQRVTLRCSPRSGDLSVYWYQQSLDQGLQFLIQYYNGEERAKGNILERFSAQQFPDLHSELNLSSLELGDSALYFCASSVAYGSYNEQFFGPGTRLTVL.

The chain has TRBV9 and TRBJ1-1; D uncertain. The CDR3 length is 14 residues. Trimming cost V 2 bases and J 5 bases, with 13 bases left between them. Germline V CDR1 and CDR2: SGDLS, YYNGEE. CDR3 DNA sequence: TGTGCCAGCAGCGTCGGACCGGAACGGACTGAAGCTTTCTTT. Its translation: CASSVGPERTEAFF.

The V and J genes are TRBV30 and TRBJ1-2; D is uncertain. V lost 3 bases to trimming and J lost 6 bases, with 11 bases between them. The CDR3 is made up of 12 amino acids. CDR1 and CDR2 (germline): GTSNPN, SVGIG (reference sequence). The DNA for the CDR3 is TGTGCCTGGAGCATCGGAGGTCATGGCTACACCTTC. This gives the protein CAWSIGGHGYTF. Full variable domain (outside the CDR3, taken from reference TRBV30 and TRBJ1-2): SQTIHQWPATLVQPVGSPLSLECTVEGTSNPNLYWYRQAAGRGLQLLFYSVGIGQISSEVPQNLSASRPQDRQFILSSKKLLLSDSGFYLCAWSIGGHGYTFGSGTRLTVV.

This clone occurred once. The chain has TRBV6-1 and TRBJ2-7; a possible D gene is TRBD1 (5 bases). Germline V gene data show CDR1 as MNHNS and CDR2 as SASEGT. The CDR3 totals 15 residues. Trimming took off 4 bases at V and 1 base at J, with 14 bases between the two ends. CDR3 nucleotides: TGTGCCAGCAGTGTAATATTGACAGATTCCTACGAGCAGTACTTC. Translation gives CASSVILTDSYEQYF.

The chain couples TRBV19 to TRBJ1-5; 8 bases map to TRBD1. The CDR3 extends over 16 amino acids. Trimming at V came to 4 bases and at J to 0 bases, leaving 5 bases not matched to a gene. Germline CDR1 and CDR2: LNHDA and SQIVND (reference sequence). CDR3: CASSTTGGNSNQPQHF. CDR3 nucleotide sequence: TGTGCCAGTAGTACAACAGGGGGAAATAGCAATCAGCCCCAGCATTTT. Full variable domain (remainder filled in from reference TRBV19 and TRBJ1-5): DGGITQSPKYLFRKEGQNVTLSCEQNLNHDAMYWYRQDPGQGLRLIYYSQIVNDFQKGDIAEGYSVSREKKESFPLTVTSAQKNPTAFYLCASSTTGGNSNQPQHFGDGTRLSIL.

This clone was observed once. This chain uses TRBV9 with TRBJ2-2; D call uncertain. The germline V and J ends were trimmed by 0 bases and 7 bases, with 10 bases remaining between them. Per germline, CDR1 SGDLS and CDR2 YYNGEE. This CDR3 comprises 14 residues. The chain's CDR3 is CASSVGPGGGELFF. The CDR3 region has the DNA TGTGCCAGCAGCGTAGGCCCCGGTGGCGGGGAGCTGTTTTTT.